The 19 T cell receptor beta chains reported below all come from one sample, sequenced in a study of OX40 agonist ivuxolimab in advanced cancers. Measured with immunoSEQ multiplex PCR; TCRdb has only the in-frame clones, and not every one. The data show roughly 80,000 clones, about 85% seen once. This specimen consisted of CD4+ or CD8+ T cells sorted from blood, obtained in a trial of the OX40 agonist ivuxolimab. These receptors were obtained from an adult with an advanced solid tumor such as melanoma, head and neck, liver or kidney cancer.

The CDR3 DNA follows: TGTGCCAGCAGCCAAGGTTTCTCACTACAGGAGACCCACTACGAGCAGTACTTC. It codes for CASSQGFSLQETHYEQYF. The chain uses TRBV14 and TRBJ2-7; D perhaps matches TRBD1 (5 bases). The CDR3 runs 18 residues. CDR1 is SGHDN, CDR2 FVKESK, per germline. V was cut by 1 base and J by 3 bases, with 22 bases left in between.

V and J are TRBV28 and TRBJ2-3; D gene ambiguous. Looked up from germline, CDR1 is MDHEN and CDR2 is SYDVKM. This CDR3 region has 13 residues. V lost 5 bases and J 4 bases, leaving 10 bases between the germline ends. CDR3 region: CASSPDEADTQYF. As DNA, the CDR3 is TGTGCCAGCAGTCCTGACGAGGCAGATACGCAGTATTTT.

This clone was seen a single time. This chain connects TRBV7-9 to TRBJ2-1; 10 nucleotides line up with TRBD2. The junction had 11 bases not matched to a gene; V was cut back by 4 bases and J by 8 bases. Germline CDR1 and CDR2: SEHNR and FQNEAQ (reference sequence). The CDR3 loop spans 16 amino acids. CDR3 sequence reads: CASSSKRGGLVDEQFF. CDR3 nucleotide sequence: TGTGCCAGCAGCTCTAAGCGGGGGGGCTTGGTGGATGAGCAGTTCTTC.

The chain couples TRBV29-1 to TRBJ1-3, with 10 bases that match TRBD1. Germline CDR1 reads SQVTM; CDR2 reads ANQGSEA. Trimming cost V 2 bases and J 4 bases; bases outside gene matches: 2. This CDR3 contains 14 residues. In nucleotides, the CDR3 is TGCAGCGTTGAAAGGGACAGGGGAGGAAACACCATATATTTT. It codes for CSVERDRGGNTIYF.

The rearrangement uses TRBV28 and TRBJ2-5; no clear D. Per germline, CDR1 MDHEN and CDR2 SYDVKM. The CDR3 has 12 amino acids. V lost 2 bases and J 5 bases, leaving 6 bases between the germline ends. In nucleotides, the CDR3 is TGTGCCAGCAGTTTAAATGGGGAGACCCAGTACTTC. It translates to CASSLNGETQYF.

The gene calls are TRBV5-4 and TRBJ2-3; maybe TRBD1 (5 bases). Germline values: CDR1 SGHNT, CDR2 YYREEE (reference sequence). V was clipped by 4 bases and J by 0 bases, with 12 bases between them. This CDR3 has 15 amino acids. The DNA of the CDR3 is TGTGCCAGCAGCGAGGACACTGCTAGCACAGATACGCAGTATTTT. Amino acids: CASSEDTASTDTQYF.

The chain joins TRBV5-1 to TRBJ2-3; no firm D call. This CDR3 is built from 13 residues. Trimming stripped 7 bases from V and 0 bases from J, with 9 bases between. CDR1 is SGHRS, CDR2 YFSETQ, per germline. The CDR3 spells CASGPTSTDTQYF. The CDR3 coding sequence is TGCGCCAGCGGGCCCACTAGCACAGATACGCAGTATTTT.

The CDR3 DNA follows: TGTGCCAGCAGTTCCCTAGCGGGGGCGGGCAATGAGCAGTTCTTC. Residues: CASSSLAGAGNEQFF. The rearrangement uses TRBV28 and TRBJ2-1, with TRBD2 matching 10 bases. The CDR3 has 15 residues. Trimming removed 4 bases from V and 6 bases from J; junction bases left unmatched: 6. Germline-derived CDR1 and CDR2 are MDHEN and SYDVKM. Supplemented by reference TRBV28 and TRBJ2-1, the full variable domain reads DVKVTQSSRYLVKRTGEKVFLECVQDMDHENMFWYRQDPGLGLRLIYFSYDVKMKEKGDIPEGYSVSREKKERFSLILESASTNQTSMYLCASSSLAGAGNEQFFGPGTRLTVL.

This rearrangement joins TRBV6-5 to TRBJ1-2, with TRBD1 as a possible D gene (5 bases). CDR1 is MNHEY, CDR2 SVGAGI, per germline. With 6 bases removed from V and 4 bases from J, the gap between germline ends came to 15 bases. The CDR3 extends over 14 amino acids. The CDR3 region is CASSMGVPPYGYTF. As DNA, the CDR3 is TGTGCCAGCAGCATGGGGGTCCCCCCCTATGGCTACACCTTC.

This clone was picked up a small number of times. V usage is TRBV28 and J usage is TRBJ1-6; 7 bases are shared with TRBD1. Germline CDR1 MDHEN, CDR2 SYDVKM. CDR3 length: 15 residues. The V and J ends lost 5 bases and 6 bases, in that order; junction bases with no gene match: 7. In DNA, the CDR3 is TGTGCCAGCAGTAGGGACAGCGCCGTTAATTCACCCCTCCACTTT. Amino acid sequence: CASSRDSAVNSPLHF.

This clone was recorded once. V and J are TRBV5-4 and TRBJ1-2, with 11 bases fitting TRBD1. The CDR3 has 16 amino acids. The V segment lost 3 bases and the J segment 5 bases; nucleotides outside the gene matches: 9. Germline-derived CDR1 and CDR2 are SGHNT and YYREEE (reference sequence). The CDR3 region has the DNA TGTGCCAGCAGCTCCGGACAGGGGGCGGTGGTTTATGGCTACACCTTC. It codes for CASSSGQGAVVYGYTF.

CDR3 loop: CASSPRHDNNEQFF. The CDR3 region has the DNA TGTGCCAGCTCACCCCGACACGACAACAATGAGCAGTTCTTC. The gene calls are TRBV18 and TRBJ2-1; D remains ambiguous. V was trimmed by 3 bases and J by 5 bases, leaving 11 bases between them. The CDR3 is 14 amino acids. Germline V lookup: CDR1 KGHSH, CDR2 LQKENI.

The CDR3: CASSRFKEGTEQYF. The CDR3 nucleotides read TGTGCCAGCAGCCGGTTTAAGGAGGGAACCGAGCAGTACTTC. V usage is TRBV14 and J usage is TRBJ2-7; TRBD2 is a possible D gene (6 bases). Per germline, CDR1 SGHDN and CDR2 FVKESK. CDR3 length equals 14 residues. Deletions cut 4 bases from V and 6 bases from J, with 16 bases between.

In its sample, this clone was seen a few times. The V and J genes are TRBV7-8 and TRBJ1-2; D gene uncertain. This CDR3 spans 17 amino acids. Germline values: CDR1 SGHVS, CDR2 FQNEAQ. Deletions cut 2 bases from V and 4 bases from J, with 20 bases between. In nucleotides, the CDR3 is TGTGCCAGCAGCTTAAATCGGGGATCTCTTCAGCCCTATGGCTACACCTTC. Residues: CASSLNRGSLQPYGYTF. The full variable domain, completed using reference TRBV7-8 and TRBJ1-2, is GAGVSQSPRYKVAKRGQDVALRCDPISGHVSLFWYQQALGQGPEFLTYFQNEAQLDKSGLPSDRFFAERPEGSVSTLKIQRTQQEDSAVYLCASSLNRGSLQPYGYTFGSGTRLTVV.

This chain connects TRBV4-3 to TRBJ1-1; 7 nucleotides line up with TRBD1. The trim removed 3 bases at V and 11 bases at J, leaving 12 bases unmatched. The V gene's germline CDR1 is LGHNA and CDR2 YSLEER. This CDR3 has 14 residues. Written as DNA, the CDR3 is TGCGCCAGCAGCCAGGCCCTGCAAGGGGGCAAGGCTTTCTTT. This sequence encodes CASSQALQGGKAFF.

V gene TRBV15 combines with J gene TRBJ2-1; maybe TRBD2 (5 bases). The CDR3 loop spans 18 amino acids. Trimming pared 0 bases from V and 0 bases from J, leaving 15 bases between. CDR1 and CDR2 (germline): LNHNV, YYDKDF (reference sequence). The DNA for the CDR3 is TGTGCCACCAGCAGAGATAAAGCGGACCCGAGCTCCTACAATGAGCAGTTCTTC. It codes for CATSRDKADPSSYNEQFF. The full variable domain, completed using reference TRBV15 and TRBJ2-1, is DAMVIQNPRYQVTQFGKPVTLSCSQTLNHNVMYWYQQKSSQAPKLLFHYYDKDFNNEADTPDNFQSRRPNTSFCFLDIRSPGLGDTAMYLCATSRDKADPSSYNEQFFGPGTRLTVL.

V gene TRBV18 combines with J gene TRBJ2-7, with 10 bases matching TRBD2. The V segment lost 3 bases and the J segment 6 bases; nucleotides outside the gene matches: 11. Germline V gene data show CDR1 as KGHSH and CDR2 as LQKENI. The CDR3 covers 16 residues. The CDR3 loop is CASSPNFGTSALEQYF. In nucleotides, the CDR3 is TGTGCCAGCTCACCTAACTTCGGGACTAGCGCTCTCGAGCAGTACTTC.

This chain connects TRBV5-8 to TRBJ1-4; D gene uncertain. There are 15 residues in the CDR3. CDR1 and CDR2 (germline): SGHTS, YDEGEE. V dropped 0 bases and J dropped 2 bases, with 8 bases sitting between them. CDR3 nucleotides: TGTGCCAGCAGCTTGGACCCGAGGACTAATGAAAAACTGTTTTTT. This translates into CASSLDPRTNEKLFF.

The chain recombines TRBV30 with TRBJ1-3; D is undetermined. The CDR3 has 14 amino acids. The V gene's germline CDR1 is GTSNPN and CDR2 SVGIG (reference sequence). Between the trimmed V and J ends, which lost 2 bases and 2 bases, there was a span of 10 bases. The CDR3 nucleotides read TGTGCCTGGAGTTGGCGCAGTACTGGAAACACCATATATTTT. Translation: CAWSWRSTGNTIYF.